The text below deals with one T cell receptor (beta chain). The entry originates in a study of OX40 agonist ivuxolimab in advanced cancers. On the study more broadly: Every 2 weeks, patients received ivuxolimab intravenously, dosed at 0.01 to 10 mg/kg.

Assay used: immunoSEQ multiplex PCR; TCRdb lists only in-frame clones, some missing. This sample carries roughly 47,000 clones, around 92% of them seen once, and the ten largest clones take about 10%. Trimming took 1 base from V and 9 from J; bases not matched to a gene: 5. Germline V gives CDR1 PRHDT, CDR2 FYEKMQ (reference sequence). The CDR3 has 14 residues. This material consisted of CD4+ or CD8+ T cells sorted from blood, taken in a trial of the OX40 agonist ivuxolimab. This rearrangement joins TRBV13 to TRBJ2-1; 8 nucleotides match TRBD2. The receptor comes from an adult with an advanced solid tumor such as melanoma, head and neck, liver or kidney cancer. The CDR3 DNA is TGTGCCAGCAGCTTAGAACTAGCGGAGGGTGAGCAGTTCTTC. Translating gives CASSLELAEGEQFF.